These T cell receptor beta chains were read from a single sample in a study of PD-1 blockade in classical Hodgkin lymphoma. Measured with immunoSEQ multiplex PCR; TCRdb has only the in-frame clones, and not every one. The sample lists approximately 89,000 clones; about 83% were seen once. Here the sequenced sample was peripheral blood mononuclear cells (PBMCs), taken before the fourth cycle of nivolumab. The receptors originated from a human donor with classical Hodgkin lymphoma. Both conserved end residues are part of each CDR3. A D gene is named only where the DNA matches it firmly.

d_call: TRBD1
v_call: TRBV5-1
j_call: TRBJ2-3
cdr3_aa: CASSSGTDSTDTQYF
cdr3_nt: TGCGCCAGCAGCTCCGGGACAGATAGCACAGATACGCAGTATTTT

d_call: TRBD2
v_call: TRBV6-5
j_call: TRBJ2-3
cdr3_aa: CASSSRTRSTDTQYF
cdr3_nt: TGTGCCAGCAGTTCCCGGACTAGATCCACAGATACGCAGTATTTT

d_call: TRBD2
v_call: TRBV4-1
j_call: TRBJ2-2
cdr3_aa: CASRPSGRAMGGELFF
cdr3_nt: TGCGCCAGCAGGCCGAGCGGGAGAGCTATGGGCGGGGAGCTGTTTTTT

d_call: -
v_call: TRBV28
j_call: TRBJ1-3
cdr3_aa: CASSPGGTGNTIYF
cdr3_nt: TGTGCCAGCAGCCCGGGGGGAACTGGAAACACCATATATTTT

d_call: TRBD2
v_call: TRBV6-1
j_call: TRBJ2-5
cdr3_aa: CASSELAGGRETQYF
cdr3_nt: TGTGCCAGCAGTGAACTAGCGGGAGGACGAGAGACCCAGTACTTC

d_call: -
v_call: TRBV30
j_call: TRBJ2-2
cdr3_aa: CAWSVNGELFF
cdr3_nt: TGTGCCTGGAGTGTTAACGGGGAGCTGTTTTTT

d_call: -
v_call: TRBV5-6
j_call: TRBJ2-1
cdr3_aa: CASSSYNEQFF
cdr3_nt: TGTGCCAGCAGCTCCTACAATGAGCAGTTCTTC

d_call: -
v_call: TRBV6-5
j_call: TRBJ2-5
cdr3_aa: CASSSDVETQYF
cdr3_nt: TGTGCCAGCAGTTCCGACGTTGAGACCCAGTACTTC

d_call: TRBD2
v_call: TRBV18
j_call: TRBJ2-5
cdr3_aa: CASSQAGEETQYF
cdr3_nt: TGTGCCAGCTCGCAAGCGGGAGAAGAGACCCAGTACTTC

d_call: TRBD2
v_call: TRBV29-1
j_call: TRBJ2-7
cdr3_aa: CSVVVGLAQDYEQYF
cdr3_nt: TGCAGCGTTGTGGTCGGACTAGCTCAGGATTACGAGCAGTACTTC

d_call: -
v_call: TRBV27
j_call: TRBJ2-7
cdr3_aa: CASSLWQGEREQYF
cdr3_nt: TGTGCCAGCAGTTTATGGCAGGGTGAACGCGAGCAGTACTTC